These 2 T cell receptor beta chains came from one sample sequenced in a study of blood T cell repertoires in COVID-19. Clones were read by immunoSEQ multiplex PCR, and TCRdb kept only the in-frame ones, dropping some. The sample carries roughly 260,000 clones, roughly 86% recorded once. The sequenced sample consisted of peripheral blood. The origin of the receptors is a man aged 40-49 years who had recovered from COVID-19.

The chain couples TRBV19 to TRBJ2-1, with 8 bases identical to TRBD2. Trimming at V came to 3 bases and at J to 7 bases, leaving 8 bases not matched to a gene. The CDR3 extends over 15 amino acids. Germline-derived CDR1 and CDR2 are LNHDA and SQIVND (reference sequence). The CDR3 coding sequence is TGTGCCAGTAGTATCCCGGGGGGGTGGTTGAATGAGCAGTTCTTC. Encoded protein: CASSIPGGWLNEQFF.

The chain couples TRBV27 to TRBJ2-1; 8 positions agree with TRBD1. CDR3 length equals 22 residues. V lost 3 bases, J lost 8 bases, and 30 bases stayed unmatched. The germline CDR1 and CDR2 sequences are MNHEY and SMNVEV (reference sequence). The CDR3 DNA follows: TGTGCCAGCAGTTTCCGGGACAGGTTTCTATTTACCTGGAGGACCGTTCCCGATGAGCAGTTCTTC. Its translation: CASSFRDRFLFTWRTVPDEQFF.